Listed here are 18 T cell receptor beta chains from one sample, sequenced in a study of blood T cell repertoires in COVID-19. TCRdb keeps only in-frame clones here, not all; method: immunoSEQ multiplex PCR. Of some 140,000 clones in the sample, 70% to 80% are singletons; the top ten hold more than 10%. Sequencing was carried out using peripheral blood. These TCRs come from a human donor in a cohort sampled during active COVID-19.

The J gene is TRBJ2-7, the V gene TRBV5-1, with 13 bases matching TRBD2. The CDR3 contains 14 residues. J lost 3 bases, V lost 7 bases, and 4 bases had no gene match. CDR1 and CDR2 (germline): SGHRS, YFSETQ. CDR3 nucleotides: TGCGCCAGCTCCGGGACTAGCGGGATCTACGAGCAGTACTTC. Translated, it gives CASSGTSGIYEQYF.

This clone was detected only once. The chain carries TRBV3-1 (or the pseudogene TRBV3-2) and TRBJ1-2; D uncertain. V was shortened by 5 bases and J by 8 bases, with 12 bases between the two germline ends. CDR3 length: 12 residues. Germline V gene sequence: CDR1 LGHDT, CDR2 YNNKEL (reference sequence). Here the CDR3 DNA reads TGTGCCAGCAGCTATGTATCGGGGGGCTACACCTTC. This gives the protein CASSYVSGGYTF.

The chain carries TRBV12-3 or TRBV12-4 and TRBJ1-5; D is unresolved. This CDR3 is built from 13 residues. Trimming shortened V by 4 bases and J by 6 bases, and 10 bases separated the two germline ends. CDR3 bases: TGTGCCAGCAGTTCCCCCTCAGGTCAGCCCCAGCATTTT. Translating gives CASSSPSGQPQHF.

The count of this clone is one. This chain uses TRBV15 with TRBJ2-7; possibly TRBD2 for D (6 bases). CDR3 length: 15 residues. The V end was cut by 0 bases, the J end by 3 bases, with 12 bases between. From germline, CDR1 is LNHNV and CDR2 YYDKDF (reference sequence). The CDR3: CATSREGGALYEQYF. The CDR3 DNA reads TGTGCCACCAGCAGAGAAGGCGGGGCCCTCTACGAGCAGTACTTC.

This clone was found a few times. V and J are TRBV6-4 and TRBJ2-1; 8 nucleotides line up with TRBD1. J gave up 10 bases and V 8 bases, and 13 bases lay outside the gene matches. This CDR3 is 14 amino acids long. Germline V gene data show CDR1 as MRHNA and CDR2 as SNTAGT. The DNA for the CDR3 is TGTGCCAGCGGGACAGGCCCCCAAGGGTCGGAGCAGTTCTTC. It is translated as CASGTGPQGSEQFF.

This chain uses TRBV7-8 with TRBJ1-1; TRBD1 aligns across 9 bases. Germline V gives CDR1 SGHVS, CDR2 FQNEAQ. This CDR3 is built from 16 residues. After removal of 5 bases from V and 0 bases from J, the junction contained 7 bases not matched to a gene. CDR3 protein: CASSPRWDRVNTEAFF. The CDR3 coding sequence is TGTGCCAGCAGCCCGCGGTGGGACAGGGTGAACACTGAAGCTTTCTTT.

The chain uses TRBV10-3 and TRBJ1-5, with 9 nucleotides matching TRBD1. The CDR3 contains 14 residues. The V segment lost 4 bases and the J segment 4 bases; nucleotides outside the gene matches: 2. The germline V gene has CDR1 ENHRY and CDR2 SYGVKD. CDR3 sequence: CAISVQGANQPQHF. In nucleotides, the CDR3 is TGTGCCATCAGTGTACAGGGGGCGAATCAGCCCCAGCATTTT.

The chain recombines TRBV7-8 with TRBJ1-6, with no clear D. Looked up from germline, CDR1 is SGHVS and CDR2 is FQNEAQ. Trimming shortened V by 5 bases and J by 8 bases, and 19 bases separated the two germline ends. The CDR3 runs to 16 residues. The chain's CDR3 is CASSQGLARVDSPLHF. The CDR3 DNA reads TGTGCCAGCAGCCAAGGCTTAGCCAGAGTGGATTCACCCCTCCACTTT.

V and J are TRBV5-5 and TRBJ2-7, with 7 bases fitting TRBD1. The CDR3 totals 13 residues. Per germline, CDR1 SGHKS and CDR2 YYEKEE (reference sequence). J lost 7 bases, V lost 5 bases, and 9 bases had no gene match. This chain's CDR3 is CASSQGQWGEQYF. The DNA for the CDR3 is TGTGCCAGCAGTCAGGGACAGTGGGGGGAGCAGTACTTC.

The rearrangement uses TRBV9 and TRBJ2-2; 7 bases align to TRBD2. CDR3 length: 15 residues. Per the germline V gene, CDR1 is SGDLS and CDR2 is YYNGEE. The trim removed 4 bases at V and 1 base at J, leaving 4 bases unmatched. In DNA form, the CDR3 reads TGTGCCAGCAGCCCGTCGGGGGGGAACACCGGGGAGCTGTTTTTT. It specifies CASSPSGGNTGELFF. The variable domain in full, with the rest retrieved from reference TRBV9 and TRBJ2-2, is DSGVTQTPKHLITATGQRVTLRCSPRSGDLSVYWYQQSLDQGLQFLIQYYNGEERAKGNILERFSAQQFPDLHSELNLSSLELGDSALYFCASSPSGGNTGELFFGEGSRLTVL.

The chain combines TRBV7-9 with TRBJ2-5; 8 bases are a match to TRBD1. Germline V gene data show CDR1 as SEHNR and CDR2 as FQNEAQ (reference sequence). J lost 5 bases, V lost 7 bases, and 3 bases had no gene match. The CDR3 sequence is 12 residues long. Here the CDR3 reads CASTDRVETQYF. The DNA for the CDR3 is TGTGCCAGCACGGACAGGGTGGAGACCCAGTACTTC.

J is TRBJ2-3 and V is TRBV2; TRBD2 matches 9 bases. V lost 7 bases and J lost 2; bases outside the gene matches: 7. The CDR3 loop spans 15 amino acids. The germline V gene encodes CDR1 SNHLY and CDR2 FYNNEI. CDR3 bases: TGTGCCAGCACCGCCGGGACTAGCTACACAGATACGCAGTATTTT. Protein product: CASTAGTSYTDTQYF.

V usage is TRBV6-5 and J usage is TRBJ1-2; 7 nucleotides line up with TRBD1. This CDR3 has 13 residues. Unmatched junction bases numbered 9, after V lost 6 bases and J lost 8 bases. Per germline, CDR1 MNHEY and CDR2 SVGAGI. CDR3 region: CASSPGGSYGYTF. The CDR3 DNA is TGTGCCAGCAGCCCAGGGGGTTCCTACGGCTACACCTTC.

The rearrangement joins TRBV2 to TRBJ2-7, with 8 bases that match TRBD2. V was clipped by 4 bases and J by 6 bases; unmatched bases: 11. The CDR3 totals 15 residues. CDR1 and CDR2 (germline): SNHLY, FYNNEI. CDR3 protein: CASSGEAGGLLEQYF. The CDR3 region has the DNA TGTGCCAGCAGTGGGGAGGCGGGGGGCCTCCTCGAGCAGTACTTC.

The J gene is TRBJ1-6, the V gene TRBV6-5; D remains unclear. V was pared by 7 bases and J by 4 bases, with 14 bases between. Germline values: CDR1 MNHEY, CDR2 SVGAGI. The CDR3 has 15 residues. In DNA, the CDR3 is TGTGCCAGCACCAGCAGAGGGAGGTATAATTCACCCCTCCACTTT. Amino acid sequence: CASTSRGRYNSPLHF.

This chain's CDR3 is CASSYPSGERRSPLHF. Here the CDR3 DNA reads TGTGCCAGCAGTTACCCCTCAGGGGAGAGGCGATCACCCCTCCACTTT. This sequence joins TRBV6-6 and TRBJ1-6, with a weak D call TRBD1 (6 bases). The CDR3 covers 16 residues. Trimming removed 2 bases from V and 10 bases from J, with 18 bases in between. Germline V gene data show CDR1 as MNHNY and CDR2 as SVGAGI (reference sequence).

The chain combines TRBV6-2 or TRBV6-3 with TRBJ2-2; D possibly corresponds to TRBD2 (7 bases). V was pared by 7 bases and J by 7 bases, with 22 bases between. Germline V lookup: CDR1 MNHEY, CDR2 SVGEGT. CDR3 length equals 16 residues. The chain's CDR3 is CASTPRGGATGGELFF. Here the CDR3 DNA reads TGTGCCAGCACCCCCCGAGGGGGGGCGACGGGCGGGGAGCTGTTTTTT.

V gene TRBV19 combines with J gene TRBJ1-6; D is perhaps TRBD1 (5 bases). Germline assignment: CDR1 LNHDA and CDR2 SQIVND (reference sequence). With 7 bases removed from V and 5 bases from J, the gap between germline ends came to 9 bases. This CDR3 region has 13 residues. CDR3 sequence reads: CASTARDNSPLHF. The CDR3 DNA follows: TGTGCCAGTACCGCCAGGGATAATTCACCCCTCCACTTT.